Listed below are T cell receptor beta chains from one sample, sequenced in a study of blood T cell repertoires in COVID-19. Clones were read by immunoSEQ multiplex PCR, and TCRdb kept only the in-frame ones, dropping some. Of under 150,000 clones in the sample, around nine tenths are singletons; the top ten hold roughly 8.1%. The sequenced material came from peripheral blood. The receptors stem from a woman in her 70s who had recovered from COVID-19. Each CDR3 is given with its conserved first and last residue. D genes are given only for firm matches. Clone size appears in some rows only: once, few, many, or a class for an expanded clone.

V,size,J,D,length,CDR3,DNA
TRBV5-1,few,TRBJ1-1,-,13,CASSVRGETEAFF,TGCGCCAGCAGCGTCCGGGGGGAAACTGAAGCTTTCTTT
TRBV10-3,-,TRBJ1-5,-,15,CAISDPKDTYQPQHF,TGTGCCATCAGTGACCCCAAGGACACCTATCAGCCCCAGCATTTT
TRBV10-3,-,TRBJ1-6,TRBD1,15,CAISEPQGVGSPLHF,TGTGCCATCAGTGAACCCCAGGGGGTAGGTTCACCCCTCCACTTT
TRBV7-9,-,TRBJ2-7,TRBD2,14,CASSSAGGTYEQYF,TGTGCCAGCAGCTCGGCGGGAGGCACTTACGAGCAGTACTTC
TRBV28,-,TRBJ1-1,-,15,CASSLWGHANTEAFF,TGTGCCAGCAGTTTGTGGGGGCATGCAAACACTGAAGCTTTCTTT
TRBV6-1,-,TRBJ2-2,-,15,CASSDAGPNAGELFF,TGTGCCAGCAGTGACGCAGGCCCGAACGCCGGGGAGCTGTTTTTT
TRBV4-2,once,TRBJ2-1,TRBD2,17,CASSQERAGGRYNEQFF,TGTGCCAGCAGCCAAGAAAGGGCGGGGGGTCGCTACAATGAGCAGTTCTTC
TRBV9,-,TRBJ2-1,-,12,CASSVSDNEQFF,TGTGCCAGCAGCGTGTCTGACAATGAGCAGTTCTTC
TRBV6-5,once,TRBJ2-3,-,13,CASSGVMTDTQYF,TGTGCCAGCAGCGGGGTAATGACAGATACGCAGTATTTT
TRBV7-3,-,TRBJ1-5,-,16,CASSLVARSSNQPQHF,TGTGCCAGCAGCTTAGTTGCCAGGTCCAGCAATCAGCCCCAGCATTTT
TRBV12-5,-,TRBJ1-5,-,14,CASGLGGSNQPQHF,TGTGCTAGTGGTTTGGGGGGCAGCAATCAGCCCCAGCATTTT
TRBV4-2,-,TRBJ2-3,-,13,CASRYSVGGTQYF,TGTGCCAGCCGGTACTCCGTCGGCGGGACGCAGTATTTT
TRBV4-3,-,TRBJ2-7,-,15,CASSQDKDNVVEQYF,TGCGCCAGCAGCCAAGACAAGGACAACGTAGTCGAGCAGTACTTC
TRBV7-3,-,TRBJ2-2,-,15,CASSLGSPLTGELFF,TGTGCCAGCAGCTTGGGCTCCCCCCTCACCGGGGAGCTGTTTTTT
TRBV5-1,-,TRBJ2-3,-,16,CASSSEWEMPTDTQYF,TGCGCCAGCAGCTCTGAGTGGGAGATGCCCACAGATACGCAGTATTTT
TRBV5-1,-,TRBJ2-3,-,15,CASSLGTERTDTQYF,TGCGCCAGCAGCTTGGGGACAGAGCGCACAGATACGCAGTATTTT
TRBV7-2,-,TRBJ2-3,TRBD2,17,CASSLEASGRGPDTQYF,TGTGCCAGCAGCTTAGAGGCTAGCGGGAGGGGCCCAGATACGCAGTATTTT
TRBV9,-,TRBJ2-5,-,14,CASSPPGGLKTQYF,TGTGCCAGCAGCCCACCGGGGGGCCTTAAGACCCAGTACTTC
TRBV6-2/TRBV6-3,many,TRBJ2-6,-,17,CASSYPGTLLGANVLTF,TGTGCCAGCAGTTACCCGGGGACACTTCTTGGGGCCAACGTCCTGACTTTC
TRBV4-1,-,TRBJ2-1,TRBD2,17,CASSQRTSGGARDEQFF,TGCGCCAGCAGCCAGAGGACTAGCGGGGGGGCCCGTGATGAGCAGTTCTTC
TRBV30,-,TRBJ1-2,-,11,CAWSERGGYTF,TGTGCCTGGAGTGAGAGGGGGGGCTACACCTTC
TRBV28,-,TRBJ2-7,-,13,CASSLYASYEQYF,TGTGCCAGCAGTTTATACGCGTCCTACGAGCAGTACTTC
TRBV7-9,-,TRBJ2-2,TRBD1,17,CASSSPGQGADTGELFF,TGTGCCAGCAGCTCACCGGGACAGGGGGCGGACACCGGGGAGCTGTTTTTT
TRBV7-8,-,TRBJ2-2,-,16,CASTAGSMRGTGELFF,TGTGCCAGCACCGCGGGGTCAATGAGGGGCACCGGGGAGCTGTTTTTT
TRBV4-2,-,TRBJ2-1,-,15,CASSQDWELNNEQFF,TGTGCCAGCAGCCAAGATTGGGAGTTGAACAATGAGCAGTTCTTC
TRBV7-2,-,TRBJ2-1,-,13,CASSRRGGSEQFF,TGTGCCAGCAGTAGACGCGGCGGTTCGGAGCAGTTCTTC
TRBV29-1,-,TRBJ2-5,TRBD1,15,CSSSGTGGGWETQYF,TGCAGCTCATCCGGGACAGGGGGCGGATGGGAGACCCAGTACTTC
TRBV7-3,-,TRBJ2-5,TRBD1,14,CASSPSTGRQTQYF,TGTGCCAGCAGCCCATCGACAGGGCGCCAGACCCAGTACTTC
TRBV27,-,TRBJ2-3,TRBD2,15,CASSRVGGGQDTQYF,TGTGCCAGCAGTCGCGTGGGCGGGGGGCAGGATACGCAGTATTTT
TRBV11-2,-,TRBJ2-1,TRBD2,16,CASSLGSLAGLGEQFF,TGTGCCAGCAGCTTAGGTAGTCTAGCGGGGCTAGGGGAGCAGTTCTTC
TRBV30,-,TRBJ2-1,-,12,CAWSDSYNEQFF,TGTGCCTGGAGTGATTCGTACAATGAGCAGTTCTTC
TRBV6-2/TRBV6-3,few,TRBJ1-1,-,14,CASSSGGLNTEAFF,TGTGCCAGCAGCTCGGGGGGACTGAACACTGAAGCTTTCTTT
TRBV5-6,-,TRBJ1-6,TRBD1,15,CASSTRDRGNSPLHF,TGTGCCAGCAGCACCCGGGACAGGGGGAATTCACCCCTCCACTTT
TRBV4-2,-,TRBJ2-1,TRBD2,18,CASSQAAAGFIAYNEQFF,TGTGCCAGCAGCCAAGCCGCAGCGGGATTTATAGCCTACAATGAGCAGTTCTTC
TRBV9,-,TRBJ2-7,-,14,CASSVTTGNYEQYF,TGTGCCAGCAGCGTAACCACAGGGAACTACGAGCAGTACTTC
TRBV28,once,TRBJ2-2,-,12,CASSFLTGELFF,TGTGCCAGCAGTTTTCTCACCGGGGAGCTGTTTTTT
TRBV5-1,-,TRBJ1-6,TRBD1,15,CASSVTGFGDSPLHF,TGCGCCAGCAGCGTGACAGGGTTTGGGGATTCACCCCTCCACTTT
TRBV30,-,TRBJ2-1,TRBD2,15,CAWSVGAGVYNEQFF,TGTGCCTGGAGTGTTGGAGCGGGAGTGTACAATGAGCAGTTCTTC
TRBV6-6,-,TRBJ2-7,TRBD1,15,CASSFTGASSYEQYF,TGTGCCAGCAGTTTCACAGGGGCTAGCTCCTACGAGCAGTACTTC
TRBV9,-,TRBJ2-3,TRBD2,16,CASSVSAGSGLDTQYF,TGTGCCAGCAGCGTTTCAGCGGGGTCGGGTTTGGATACGCAGTATTTT
TRBV19,-,TRBJ2-7,-,15,CARPKVRDTPYEQYF,TGTGCCAGGCCCAAGGTCCGGGACACCCCCTACGAGCAGTACTTC
TRBV6-4,-,TRBJ2-3,TRBD2,15,CASSDLAGGTDTQYF,TGTGCCAGCAGTGACCTAGCGGGGGGCACAGATACGCAGTATTTT
TRBV12-3/TRBV12-4,once,TRBJ2-7,-,13,CASSPDRFREQYF,TGTGCCAGCAGTCCAGACAGGTTTAGGGAGCAGTACTTC
TRBV3-1/TRBV3-2,few,TRBJ2-2,-,14,CASTLDRNTGELFF,TGTGCCAGCACCCTCGATAGGAACACCGGGGAGCTGTTTTTT
TRBV29-1,-,TRBJ1-5,TRBD1,13,CSVGDRAGQPQHF,TGCAGCGTTGGGGACAGGGCGGGACAGCCCCAGCATTTT
TRBV7-3,-,TRBJ2-5,TRBD1,13,CASSLDREETQYF,TGTGCCAGCAGCTTGGACAGGGAAGAGACCCAGTACTTC
TRBV21-1,once,TRBJ2-1,-,16,CASSKQDTSSYNEQFF,TGTGCCAGCAGCAAGCAGGACACGAGCTCCTACAATGAGCAGTTCTTC
TRBV9,-,TRBJ2-7,-,15,CASSVHPGALNEQYF,TGTGCCAGCAGCGTCCACCCCGGCGCACTAAACGAGCAGTACTTC
TRBV5-1,once,TRBJ2-1,-,15,CASSLDRVGYNEQFF,TGCGCCAGCAGCTTGGACAGGGTCGGCTACAATGAGCAGTTCTTC
TRBV4-2,-,TRBJ2-7,-,15,CASSQEGGRAYEQYF,TGTGCCAGCAGCCAAGAGGGAGGACGGGCCTACGAGCAGTACTTC
TRBV5-4,-,TRBJ1-1,-,12,CASSDTNTEAFF,TGTGCCAGCAGTGACACGAACACTGAAGCTTTCTTT
TRBV2,-,TRBJ2-2,-,16,CASSGGLPPNTGELFF,TGTGCCAGCAGCGGGGGACTTCCACCGAACACCGGGGAGCTGTTTTTT
TRBV4-3,-,TRBJ2-1,TRBD2,16,CASSQFLADSYNEQFF,TGCGCCAGCAGCCAATTCCTAGCGGACTCCTACAATGAGCAGTTCTTC
TRBV10-3,-,TRBJ2-3,TRBD2,14,CATRNREGTDTQYF,TGTGCCACCCGAAACCGGGAGGGCACAGATACGCAGTATTTT
TRBV6-2/TRBV6-3,-,TRBJ2-2,-,13,CASSYKGAGELFF,TGTGCCAGCAGTTATAAGGGGGCCGGGGAGCTGTTTTTT
TRBV15,few,TRBJ1-6,-,15,CATSRVAGEGSPLHF,TGTGCCACCAGCAGAGTGGCAGGGGAGGGCTCACCCCTCCACTTT
TRBV6-5,-,TRBJ2-2,TRBD1,15,CASRNLNRGAGELFF,TGTGCCAGCAGAAACCTAAACAGGGGGGCCGGGGAGCTGTTTTTT
TRBV7-3,-,TRBJ2-3,-,13,CASSSELQDTQYF,TGTGCCAGCAGCTCGGAGCTGCAGGATACGCAGTATTTT
TRBV7-2,-,TRBJ2-7,-,16,CASSFAPQGGAYEQYF,TGTGCCAGCAGCTTTGCCCCACAGGGGGGGGCTTACGAGCAGTACTTC
TRBV5-4,-,TRBJ1-4,-,15,CASSLGGQDNEKLFF,TGTGCCAGCAGCTTGGGGGGGCAGGATAATGAAAAACTGTTTTTT